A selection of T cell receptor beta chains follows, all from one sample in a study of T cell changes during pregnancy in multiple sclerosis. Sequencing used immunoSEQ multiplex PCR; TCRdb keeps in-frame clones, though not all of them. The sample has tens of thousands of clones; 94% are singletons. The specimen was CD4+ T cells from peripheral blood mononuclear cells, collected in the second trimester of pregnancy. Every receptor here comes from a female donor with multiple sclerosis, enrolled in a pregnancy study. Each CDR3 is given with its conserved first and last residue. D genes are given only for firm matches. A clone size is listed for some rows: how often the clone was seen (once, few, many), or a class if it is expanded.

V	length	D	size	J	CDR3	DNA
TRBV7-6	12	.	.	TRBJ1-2	CASSAAGASYTF	TGTGCCAGCAGCGCCGCAGGGGCAAGCTACACCTTC
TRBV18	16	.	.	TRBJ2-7	CASSPGLDTYSYEQYF	TGTGCCAGCTCACCGGGTCTGGACACATACTCCTACGAGCAGTACTTC
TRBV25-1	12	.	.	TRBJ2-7	CASSAGTYEQYF	TGTGCCAGCAGTGCAGGGACCTACGAGCAGTACTTC
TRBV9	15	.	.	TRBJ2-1	CASSVQADAYNEQFF	TGTGCCAGCAGCGTACAGGCTGATGCCTACAATGAGCAGTTCTTC
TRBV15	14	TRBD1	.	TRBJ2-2	CATSSGTDTGELFF	TGTGCCACCAGCAGCGGGACAGACACCGGGGAGCTGTTTTTT
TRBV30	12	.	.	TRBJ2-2	CAWSRSPGELFF	TGTGCCTGGAGTCGGTCCCCCGGGGAGCTGTTTTTT
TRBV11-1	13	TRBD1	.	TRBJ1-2	CASSLEGAGGYTF	TGTGCCAGCAGCTTAGAGGGGGCTGGCGGCTACACCTTC
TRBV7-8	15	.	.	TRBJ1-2	CASSSEGGKRHGYTF	TGTGCCAGCAGCTCCGAAGGGGGTAAAAGGCATGGCTACACCTTC
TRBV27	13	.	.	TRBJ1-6	CASSFEGRSPLHF	TGTGCCAGCAGTTTCGAAGGGAGGTCACCCCTCCACTTT
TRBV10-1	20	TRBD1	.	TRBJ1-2	CASSESDCARTGVVGCGYTF	TGCGCCAGCAGTGAGTCAGATTGTGCTCGGACAGGGGTAGTTGGGTGTGGCTACACCTTC
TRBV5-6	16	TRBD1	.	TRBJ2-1	CASSFVGTGPYNEQFF	TGTGCCAGCAGCTTTGTGGGGACAGGACCCTACAATGAGCAGTTCTTC
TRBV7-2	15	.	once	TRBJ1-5	CASSLSGANNQPQHF	TGTGCCAGCAGCTTATCGGGAGCGAACAATCAGCCCCAGCATTTT
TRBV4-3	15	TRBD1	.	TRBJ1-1	CASSQRLQGETEAFF	TGCGCCAGCAGCCAACGCCTCCAGGGGGAAACTGAAGCTTTCTTT
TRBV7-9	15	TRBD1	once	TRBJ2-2	CASSSAGGNTGELFF	TGTGCCAGCAGCTCCGCAGGGGGGAACACCGGGGAGCTGTTTTTT
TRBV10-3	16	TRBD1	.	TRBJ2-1	CAISEPTGQGLHEQFF	TGTGCCATCAGTGAGCCCACCGGACAGGGATTGCATGAGCAGTTCTTC
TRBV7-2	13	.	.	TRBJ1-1	CASSQGMNTEAFF	TGTGCCAGCAGCCAGGGGATGAACACTGAAGCTTTCTTT